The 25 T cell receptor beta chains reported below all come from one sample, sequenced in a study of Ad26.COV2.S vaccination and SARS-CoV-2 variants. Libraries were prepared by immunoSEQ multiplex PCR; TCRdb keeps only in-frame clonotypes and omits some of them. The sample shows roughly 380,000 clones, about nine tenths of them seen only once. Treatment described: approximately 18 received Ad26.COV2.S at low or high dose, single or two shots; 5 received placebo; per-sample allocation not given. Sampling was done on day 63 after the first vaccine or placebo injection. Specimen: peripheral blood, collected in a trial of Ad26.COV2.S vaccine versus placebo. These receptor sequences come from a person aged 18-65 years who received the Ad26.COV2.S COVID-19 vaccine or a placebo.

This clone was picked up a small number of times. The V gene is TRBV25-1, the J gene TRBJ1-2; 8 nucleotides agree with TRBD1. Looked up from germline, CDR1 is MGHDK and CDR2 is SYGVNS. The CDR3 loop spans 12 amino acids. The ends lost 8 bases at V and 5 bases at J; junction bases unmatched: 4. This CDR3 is CASATGGYGYTF. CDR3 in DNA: TGTGCCAGCGCAACAGGGGGGTATGGCTACACCTTC.

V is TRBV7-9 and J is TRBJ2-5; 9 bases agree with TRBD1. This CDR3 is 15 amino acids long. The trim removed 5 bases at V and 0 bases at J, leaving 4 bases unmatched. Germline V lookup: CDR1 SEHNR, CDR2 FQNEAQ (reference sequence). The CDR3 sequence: CASSPRDRDQETQYF. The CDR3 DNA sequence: TGTGCCAGCAGCCCCCGGGACAGGGACCAAGAGACCCAGTACTTC.

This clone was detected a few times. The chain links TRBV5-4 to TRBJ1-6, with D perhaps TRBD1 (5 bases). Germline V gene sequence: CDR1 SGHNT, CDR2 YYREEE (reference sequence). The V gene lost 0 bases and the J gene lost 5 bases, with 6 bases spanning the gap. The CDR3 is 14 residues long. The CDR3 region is CASSLAGNNSPLHF. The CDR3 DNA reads TGTGCCAGCAGCTTGGCAGGGAATAATTCACCCCTCCACTTT.

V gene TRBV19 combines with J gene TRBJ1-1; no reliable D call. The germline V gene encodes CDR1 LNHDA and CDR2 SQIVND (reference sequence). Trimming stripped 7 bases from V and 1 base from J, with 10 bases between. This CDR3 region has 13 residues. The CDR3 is CASTPRWNTEAFF. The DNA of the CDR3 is TGTGCCAGTACCCCGAGGTGGAACACTGAAGCTTTCTTT.

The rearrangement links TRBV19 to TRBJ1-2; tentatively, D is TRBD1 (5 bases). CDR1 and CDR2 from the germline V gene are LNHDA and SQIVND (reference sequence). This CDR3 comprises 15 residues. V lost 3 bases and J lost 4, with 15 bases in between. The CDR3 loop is CASSISSRAGYGYTF. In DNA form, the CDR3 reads TGTGCCAGTAGTATCTCCTCCAGGGCTGGCTATGGCTACACCTTC.

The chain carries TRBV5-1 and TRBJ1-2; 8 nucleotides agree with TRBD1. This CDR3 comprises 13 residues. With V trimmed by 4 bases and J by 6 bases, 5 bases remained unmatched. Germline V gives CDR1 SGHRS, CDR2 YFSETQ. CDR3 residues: CASSVQTGDGYTF. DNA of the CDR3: TGCGCCAGCAGCGTCCAGACAGGGGATGGCTACACCTTC.

This CDR3 reads CASSRDRGGEQYF. DNA for the CDR3: TGTGCCAGCAGTCGGGACAGGGGAGGCGAGCAGTACTTC. This sequence joins TRBV3-1 (or the pseudogene TRBV3-2) and TRBJ2-7; 10 nucleotides match TRBD1. V lost 6 bases to trimming and J lost 6 bases; unmatched junction nucleotides: 5. The germline V gene has CDR1 LGHDT and CDR2 YNNKEL (reference sequence). The CDR3 runs 13 residues.

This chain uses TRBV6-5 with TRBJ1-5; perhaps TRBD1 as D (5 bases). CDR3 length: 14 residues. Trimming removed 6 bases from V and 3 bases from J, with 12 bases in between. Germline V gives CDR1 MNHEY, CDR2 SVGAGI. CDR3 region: CASSLSGTNQPQHF. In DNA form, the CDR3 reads TGTGCCAGCAGCTTGAGCGGGACCAATCAGCCCCAGCATTTT.

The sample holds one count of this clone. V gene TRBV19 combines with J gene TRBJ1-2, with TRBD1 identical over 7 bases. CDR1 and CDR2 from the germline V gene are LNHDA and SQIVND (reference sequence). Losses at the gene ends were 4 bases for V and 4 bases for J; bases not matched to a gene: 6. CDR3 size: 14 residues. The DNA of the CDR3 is TGTGCCAGTAGTACCAAACAGGGGTCCTATGGCTACACCTTC. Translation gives CASSTKQGSYGYTF.

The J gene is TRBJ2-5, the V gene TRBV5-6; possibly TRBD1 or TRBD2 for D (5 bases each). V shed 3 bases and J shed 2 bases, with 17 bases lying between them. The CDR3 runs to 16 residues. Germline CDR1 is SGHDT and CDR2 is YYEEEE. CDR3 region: CASSWPGRMGQETQYF. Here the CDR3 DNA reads TGTGCCAGCAGCTGGCCAGGGAGAATGGGGCAAGAGACCCAGTACTTC.

This CDR3 reads CASSLGPGVLDTGELFF. The DNA for the CDR3 is TGTGCCAGCAGCTTAGGTCCGGGGGTTCTGGACACCGGGGAGCTGTTTTTT. The gene calls are TRBV7-6 and TRBJ2-2, with a tentative D call TRBD2 (6 bases). Germline assignment: CDR1 SGHVS and CDR2 FNYEAQ. This CDR3 has 17 amino acids. V lost 1 base to trimming and J lost 3 bases, with 15 bases between them.

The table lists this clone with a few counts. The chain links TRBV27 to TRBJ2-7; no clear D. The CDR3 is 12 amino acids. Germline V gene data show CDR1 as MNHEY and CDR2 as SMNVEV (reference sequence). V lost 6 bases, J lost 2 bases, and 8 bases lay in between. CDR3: CASSHNTYEQYF. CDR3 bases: TGTGCCAGCAGCCATAATACCTACGAGCAGTACTTC.

In nucleotides, the CDR3 is TGTGCCAGCAGCCCCCTTGGGGGAGGGCAGTTCTTC. This sequence encodes CASSPLGGGQFF. The chain carries TRBV3-1 (or the pseudogene TRBV3-2) and TRBJ2-1, with D perhaps matching TRBD2 (6 bases). Trimming stripped 4 bases from V and 12 bases from J, with 13 bases between. The CDR3 sequence is 12 residues long. Germline-derived CDR1 and CDR2 are LGHDT and YNNKEL (reference sequence).

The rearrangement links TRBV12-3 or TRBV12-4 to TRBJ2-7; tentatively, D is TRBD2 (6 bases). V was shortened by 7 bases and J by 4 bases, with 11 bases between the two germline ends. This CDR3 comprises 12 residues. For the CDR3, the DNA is TGTGCCAGCACAACCGGGGGTTACGAGCAGTACTTC. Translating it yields CASTTGGYEQYF.

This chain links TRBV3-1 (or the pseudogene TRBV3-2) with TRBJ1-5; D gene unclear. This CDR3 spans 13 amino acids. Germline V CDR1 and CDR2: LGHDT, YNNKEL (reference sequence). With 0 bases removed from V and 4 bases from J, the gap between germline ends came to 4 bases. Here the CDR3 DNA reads TGTGCCAGCAGCCAAGACACAAATCAGCCCCAGCATTTT. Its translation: CASSQDTNQPQHF.

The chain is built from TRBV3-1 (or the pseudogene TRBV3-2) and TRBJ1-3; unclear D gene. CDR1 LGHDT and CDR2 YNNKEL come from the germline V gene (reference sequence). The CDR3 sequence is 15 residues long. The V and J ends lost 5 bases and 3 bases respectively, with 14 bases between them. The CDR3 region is CASSSFHSDGNTIYF. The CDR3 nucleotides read TGTGCCAGCAGCTCATTCCACAGTGATGGAAACACCATATATTTT.

The CDR3 DNA reads as TGCGCCAGCAGCCAAGAGTGGGACAGGGGATTCGAGCAGTACTTC. Amino acids: CASSQEWDRGFEQYF. This chain joins TRBV4-3 and TRBJ2-7, with 10 bases lining up with TRBD1. This CDR3 is 15 amino acids long. Germline CDR1 and CDR2: LGHNA and YSLEER. V was clipped by 0 bases and J by 6 bases; unmatched bases: 5.

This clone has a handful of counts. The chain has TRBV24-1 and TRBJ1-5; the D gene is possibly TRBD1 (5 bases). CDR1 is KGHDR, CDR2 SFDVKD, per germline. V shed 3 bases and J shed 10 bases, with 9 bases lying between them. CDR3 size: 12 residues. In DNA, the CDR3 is TGTGCCACCAGTGATCAATGGGGCCCCCAGCATTTT. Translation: CATSDQWGPQHF.

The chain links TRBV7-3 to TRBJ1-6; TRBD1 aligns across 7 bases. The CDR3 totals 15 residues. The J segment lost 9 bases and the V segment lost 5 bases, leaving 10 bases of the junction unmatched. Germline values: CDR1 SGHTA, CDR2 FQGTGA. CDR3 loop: CASSPQGDSLSPLHF. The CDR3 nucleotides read TGTGCCAGCAGCCCTCAAGGGGACAGCCTTTCACCCCTCCACTTT.

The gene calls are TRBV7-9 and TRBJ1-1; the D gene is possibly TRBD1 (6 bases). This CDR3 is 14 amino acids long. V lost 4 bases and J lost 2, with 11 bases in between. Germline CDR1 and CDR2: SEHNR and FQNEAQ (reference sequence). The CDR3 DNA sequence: TGTGCCAGCAGCTACACAGGGACCAACACTGAAGCTTTCTTT. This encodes CASSYTGTNTEAFF.

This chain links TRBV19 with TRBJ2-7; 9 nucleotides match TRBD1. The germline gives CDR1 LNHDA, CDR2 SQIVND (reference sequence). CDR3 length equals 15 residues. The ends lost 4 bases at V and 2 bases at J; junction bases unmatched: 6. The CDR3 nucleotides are TGTGCCAGTAGTAGCCGGGACAGGGACCCCTACGAGCAGTACTTC. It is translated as CASSSRDRDPYEQYF.

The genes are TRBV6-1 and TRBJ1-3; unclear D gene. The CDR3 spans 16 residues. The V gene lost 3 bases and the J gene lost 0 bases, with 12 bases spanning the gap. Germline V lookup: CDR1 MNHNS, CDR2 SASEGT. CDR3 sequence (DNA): TGTGCCAGCAGTGACCCAAGAAGAGGCTCTGGAAACACCATATATTTT. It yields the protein CASSDPRRGSGNTIYF.

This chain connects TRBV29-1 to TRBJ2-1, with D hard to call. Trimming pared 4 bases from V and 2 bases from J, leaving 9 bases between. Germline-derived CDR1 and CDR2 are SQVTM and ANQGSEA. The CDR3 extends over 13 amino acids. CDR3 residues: CSVAGSAYNEQFF. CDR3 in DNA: TGCAGCGTTGCCGGGTCGGCCTACAATGAGCAGTTCTTC.

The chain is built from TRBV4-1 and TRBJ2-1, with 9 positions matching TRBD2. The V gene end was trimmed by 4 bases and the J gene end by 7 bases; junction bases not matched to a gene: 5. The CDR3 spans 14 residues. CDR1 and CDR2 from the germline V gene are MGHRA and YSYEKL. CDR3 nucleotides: TGCGCCAGCAGCCCCCGCGGGGGGGCGAATGAGCAGTTCTTC. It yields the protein CASSPRGGANEQFF.

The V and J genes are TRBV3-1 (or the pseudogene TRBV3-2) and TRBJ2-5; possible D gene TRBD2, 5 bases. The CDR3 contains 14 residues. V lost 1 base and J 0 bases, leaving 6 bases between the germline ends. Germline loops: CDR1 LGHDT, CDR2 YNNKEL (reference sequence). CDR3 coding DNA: TGTGCCAGCAGCCAAGGAGGGAACCAAGAGACCCAGTACTTC. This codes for CASSQGGNQETQYF.